What follows is one T cell receptor (beta chain) and its context. This record comes from a study of blood T cell repertoires in COVID-19. Across the whole study: PBMCs, B-cell-depleted T cells, or T cells provided the cDNA or gDNA that made up the material.

In the source study's methods: Amplifying reference gene primers gave estimates of nucleated cell counts. This table comes from immunoSEQ multiplex PCR, and its TCRdb copy is limited to in-frame clones, with some not included. The V and J calls and clone size come from that table; D and trimming were worked out from the DNA. The table lists 200,000 to 300,000 clones, over 75% of them singletons, with approximately 0.8% in the top ten. The V gene's germline CDR1 is SGHTA and CDR2 FQGNSA. The V and J ends lost 5 bases and 0 bases respectively, with 12 bases between them. This CDR3 has 15 amino acids. The receptor comes from a woman aged 25 to 39 with acute or convalescent COVID-19. Sequenced sample: peripheral blood. The chain couples TRBV7-2 to TRBJ2-3; D is unresolved. CDR3 amino acids: CASSQTRTSTDTQYF. The DNA of the CDR3 is TGTGCCAGCAGCCAAACTCGAACTAGCACAGATACGCAGTATTTT. Full variable domain (rest looked up from reference TRBV7-2 and TRBJ2-3): GAGVSQSPSNKVTEKGKDVELRCDPISGHTALYWYRQSLGQGLEFLIYFQGNSAPDKSGLPSDRFSAERTGGSVSTLTIQRTQQEDSAVYLCASSQTRTSTDTQYFGPGTRLTVL.